These 29 T cell receptor beta chains share one sample of origin, sequenced in a study of OX40 agonist ivuxolimab in advanced cancers. TCRdb keeps only in-frame clones here, not all; method: immunoSEQ multiplex PCR. Seen here are 60,000 to 80,000 clones, 79% observed once, and the top ten hold approximately 11%. The input for sequencing was CD4+ or CD8+ T cells sorted from blood, taken in a trial of the OX40 agonist ivuxolimab. All receptors derive from an adult with an advanced solid tumor such as melanoma, head and neck, liver or kidney cancer.

The V gene is TRBV29-1, the J gene TRBJ2-7; the D is unclear. The CDR3 has 10 amino acids. Germline-derived CDR1 and CDR2 are SQVTM and ANQGSEA. V lost 4 bases and J lost 3, with 4 bases in between. CDR3 region: CSVVSYEQYF. As DNA, the CDR3 is TGCAGCGTTGTCAGCTACGAGCAGTACTTC.

This rearrangement joins TRBV7-9 to TRBJ2-7; 9 positions agree with TRBD1. Trimming removed 5 bases from V and 3 bases from J; junction bases left unmatched: 8. The CDR3 consists of 15 residues. The germline V gene encodes CDR1 SEHNR and CDR2 FQNEAQ (reference sequence). The CDR3 protein is CASSPETGGSYEQYF. The CDR3 region has the DNA TGTGCCAGCAGCCCCGAGACAGGGGGAAGCTACGAGCAGTACTTC.

This clone was picked up one time. The rearrangement joins TRBV7-3 to TRBJ1-1, with 9 bases aligning to TRBD1. Losses at the gene ends were 4 bases for V and 5 bases for J; bases not matched to a gene: 2. CDR3 length: 13 residues. Germline CDR1 and CDR2: SGHTA and FQGTGA. The CDR3 here is CASSWGQGTEAFF. In nucleotides, the CDR3 is TGTGCCAGCAGCTGGGGACAGGGAACTGAAGCTTTCTTT.

This clone was seen a single time. V is TRBV4-2 and J is TRBJ1-1; D ambiguous. The length of the CDR3 is 15 residues. V dropped 5 bases and J dropped 0 bases, with 13 bases sitting between them. Germline CDR1 is LGHNA and CDR2 is YNFKEQ. CDR3 protein: CASSDEVTLNTEAFF. In nucleotides, the CDR3 is TGTGCCAGCAGCGATGAAGTTACTCTGAACACTGAAGCTTTCTTT.

Points on this clone: Other DNA sequences in this sample translate to the same CDR3. J is TRBJ1-3 and V is TRBV2; no reliable D call. Trimming left V 3 bases short and J 4 bases short, with 7 bases between. Germline values: CDR1 SNHLY, CDR2 FYNNEI. This CDR3 spans 13 amino acids. The CDR3 is CASSEGRGNTIYF. The CDR3 nucleotides read TGTGCCAGCAGTGAGGGGAGAGGAAACACCATATATTTT.

The sample holds one count of this clone. V is TRBV7-2 and J is TRBJ1-1; D remains unclear. The CDR3 loop spans 14 amino acids. Germline-derived CDR1 and CDR2 are SGHTA and FQGNSA. V shed 5 bases and J shed 2 bases, with 12 bases lying between them. Here the CDR3 DNA reads TGTGCCAGCAGCCTCAATGGCGGAAACACTGAAGCTTTCTTT. Its translation: CASSLNGGNTEAFF.

The gene calls are TRBV6-6 and TRBJ1-3; no clear D gene. CDR1 and CDR2 (germline): MNHNY, SVGAGI (reference sequence). The CDR3 sequence is 14 residues long. The V gene lost 6 bases and the J gene lost 0 bases, with 9 bases spanning the gap. The CDR3 loop is CASSPGVSGNTIYF. The CDR3 DNA follows: TGTGCCAGCAGCCCGGGAGTCTCTGGAAACACCATATATTTT.

The chain recombines TRBV12-5 with TRBJ2-2; the match to TRBD2 covers 7 bases. Trimming at V came to 0 bases and at J to 6 bases, leaving 7 bases not matched to a gene. The CDR3 loop spans 16 amino acids. Germline V gives CDR1 LGHNT, CDR2 FRNRAP. In DNA form, the CDR3 reads TGTGCTAGTGGTTTGGTCTCCGGACTAGGCCCCGGGGAGCTGTTTTTT. It encodes CASGLVSGLGPGELFF. Looking up the rest from reference TRBV12-5 and TRBJ2-2 gives the full variable domain: DARVTQTPRHKVTEMGQEVTMRCQPILGHNTVFWYRQTMMQGLELLAYFRNRAPLDDSGMPKDRFSAEMPDATLATLKIQPSEPRDSAVYFCASGLVSGLGPGELFFGEGSRLTVL.

The V and J genes are TRBV10-3 and TRBJ2-1, with 8 nucleotides matching TRBD2. The CDR3 contains 14 residues. V dropped 9 bases and J dropped 4; count of bases not matched to a gene: 8. Germline-derived CDR1 and CDR2 are ENHRY and SYGVKD. The DNA of the CDR3 is TGTGCCATATTACGCGGGGGGCCATACAATGAGCAGTTCTTC. Its protein is CAILRGGPYNEQFF.

The chain joins TRBV30 to TRBJ2-7; TRBD2 agrees at 8 bases. This CDR3 has 13 amino acids. V lost 4 bases to trimming and J lost 3 bases; unmatched junction nucleotides: 5. The germline V gene has CDR1 GTSNPN and CDR2 SVGIG (reference sequence). For the CDR3, the DNA is TGTGCCTGGAACGGGAGGGGCGGCTACGAGCAGTACTTC. The encoded protein is CAWNGRGGYEQYF.

This chain links TRBV7-3 with TRBJ1-1, with 7 bases matching TRBD1. This CDR3 has 14 residues. J lost 11 bases, V lost 0 bases, and 9 bases had no gene match. Germline CDR1 is SGHTA and CDR2 is FQGTGA. Here the CDR3 reads CASSLTTGASVAFF. The CDR3 DNA is TGTGCCAGCAGCTTAACCACAGGGGCCTCGGTGGCTTTCTTT.

J is TRBJ2-1 and V is TRBV27, with unresolved D. Germline V lookup: CDR1 MNHEY, CDR2 SMNVEV (reference sequence). Trimming pared 2 bases from V and 5 bases from J, leaving 7 bases between. The CDR3 totals 13 residues. The CDR3 spells CASSLGVHNEQFF. The CDR3 coding sequence is TGTGCCAGCAGTTTAGGAGTTCACAATGAGCAGTTCTTC.

CDR3 loop: CASRGQWGDTQYF. CDR3 bases: TGCGCCAGCCGGGGACAGTGGGGAGATACGCAGTATTTT. The J gene is TRBJ2-3, the V gene TRBV4-3, with 7 bases fitting TRBD1. The germline CDR1 and CDR2 sequences are LGHNA and YSLEER. This CDR3 spans 13 amino acids. Unmatched junction bases numbered 7, after V lost 8 bases and J lost 5 bases.

The chain employs TRBV21-1 and TRBJ2-2; the table's D call, TRBD2, was not checked against the DNA. TRBV21-1 is given as a pseudogene. This CDR3 region has 17 residues. The CDR3: CASSAQIAGGPIGELFF. Here the CDR3 DNA reads TGTGCCAGCAGCGCCCAAATAGCGGGGGGGCCGATCGGGGAGCTGTTTTTT.

V is TRBV27 and J is TRBJ2-5; D is perhaps TRBD2 (6 bases). Germline loops: CDR1 MNHEY, CDR2 SMNVEV (reference sequence). This CDR3 spans 12 amino acids. The V end was cut by 6 bases, the J end by 5 bases, with 10 bases between. CDR3 DNA: TGTGCCAGCAGGGGGGGTCTGGAGACCCAGTACTTC. Its protein is CASRGGLETQYF.

The V gene is TRBV27, the J gene TRBJ2-2, with D possibly matching TRBD1 (5 bases). The CDR3 loop spans 16 amino acids. In germline, CDR1 is MNHEY, CDR2 SMNVEV (reference sequence). V was pared by 4 bases and J by 5 bases, with 17 bases between. The CDR3 nucleotides read TGTGCCAGCAGTTCCCATACAGGCCTAGGGACCGGGGAGCTGTTTTTT. It is translated as CASSSHTGLGTGELFF.

The chain uses TRBV5-5 and TRBJ1-5; no definite D call. Germline assignment: CDR1 SGHKS and CDR2 YYEKEE (reference sequence). This CDR3 spans 12 amino acids. V was shortened by 0 bases and J by 11 bases, with 9 bases between the two germline ends. This CDR3 reads CASSLAGKAQHF. The CDR3 coding sequence is TGTGCCAGCAGCTTGGCCGGCAAGGCCCAGCATTTT.

This rearrangement joins TRBV19 to TRBJ1-2; D may be TRBD1 (6 bases). Trimming pared 4 bases from V and 4 bases from J, leaving 16 bases between. Germline assignment: CDR1 LNHDA and CDR2 SQIVND (reference sequence). The CDR3 spans 15 residues. The CDR3 here is CASSNQGRASYGYTF. Written as DNA, the CDR3 is TGTGCCAGTAGTAACCAGGGGCGAGCCTCCTATGGCTACACCTTC.

The chain recombines TRBV19 with TRBJ1-5; 12 bases match TRBD1. The CDR3 has 17 amino acids. CDR1 is LNHDA, CDR2 SQIVND, per germline (reference sequence). The ends lost 9 bases at V and 0 bases at J; junction bases unmatched: 9. In DNA, the CDR3 is TGTGCCAGCCGGGGACAGGGGGCATTTGATAGCAATCAGCCCCAGCATTTT. Its translation: CASRGQGAFDSNQPQHF.

The genes are TRBV23-1 and TRBJ2-7; tentative D call: TRBD1 (6 bases). TRBV23-1 is marked as an open reading frame, function uncertain. The CDR3 is 15 residues long. Trimming pared 0 bases from V and 3 bases from J, leaving 12 bases between. Written as DNA, the CDR3 is TGCGCCAGCAGTCAATCCAGAGGCAGGGGCTACGAGCAGTACTTC. As protein: CASSQSRGRGYEQYF.

The chain employs TRBV15 and TRBJ2-7; D call uncertain. The CDR3 extends over 12 amino acids. Trimming stripped 1 base from V and 1 base from J, with 2 bases between. Germline V CDR1 and CDR2: LNHNV, YYDKDF (reference sequence). The CDR3 protein is CATSRGSYEQYF. The DNA of the CDR3 is TGTGCCACCAGCAGAGGGTCCTACGAGCAGTACTTC.

The chain couples TRBV2 to TRBJ2-3, with D unclear. CDR1 SNHLY and CDR2 FYNNEI come from the germline V gene. V was shortened by 6 bases and J by 0 bases, with 7 bases between the two germline ends. This CDR3 has 13 amino acids. The CDR3 loop is CASRGQSTDTQYF. CDR3 in DNA: TGTGCCAGCAGAGGGCAGAGCACAGATACGCAGTATTTT.

The chain employs TRBV4-1 and TRBJ2-3, with 7 bases matching TRBD1. The ends lost 0 bases at V and 8 bases at J; junction bases unmatched: 11. The germline gives CDR1 MGHRA, CDR2 YSYEKL. This CDR3 is built from 16 residues. This CDR3 is CASSQDPFDRDATQYF. The CDR3 nucleotides read TGCGCCAGCAGCCAAGATCCCTTCGACAGGGATGCTACGCAGTATTTT.

The gene calls are TRBV7-2 and TRBJ2-7, with D perhaps matching TRBD1 (7 bases). In germline, CDR1 is SGHTA, CDR2 FQGNSA. This CDR3 comprises 14 residues. The V end lost 1 base, the J end lost 7 bases, and 14 bases lay between the germline ends. As DNA, the CDR3 is TGTGCCAGCAGCTTAGGCACTTCAGGGGGGGAGCAGTACTTC. It codes for CASSLGTSGGEQYF.

The genes are TRBV7-8 and TRBJ1-2; 8 bases line up with TRBD1. This CDR3 contains 14 residues. V lost 5 bases to trimming and J lost 4 bases; unmatched junction nucleotides: 6. In germline, CDR1 is SGHVS, CDR2 FQNEAQ. Here the CDR3 reads CASSIGTGIYGYTF. In DNA form, the CDR3 reads TGTGCCAGCAGCATAGGGACAGGAATCTATGGCTACACCTTC. Using reference TRBV7-8 and TRBJ1-2 for the parts outside the CDR3, the full variable domain is GAGVSQSPRYKVAKRGQDVALRCDPISGHVSLFWYQQALGQGPEFLTYFQNEAQLDKSGLPSDRFFAERPEGSVSTLKIQRTQQEDSAVYLCASSIGTGIYGYTFGSGTRLTVV.

V is TRBV4-2 and J is TRBJ2-3, with 7 nucleotides matching TRBD2. The trim removed 9 bases at V and 2 bases at J, leaving 8 bases unmatched. CDR3 length: 14 residues. Germline V gene lookup returns CDR1 LGHNA and CDR2 YNFKEQ. The CDR3 loop is CASNQAGSTDTQYF. The CDR3 coding sequence is TGTGCCAGTAACCAAGCGGGGTCCACAGATACGCAGTATTTT.

The chain couples TRBV9 to TRBJ2-5; maybe TRBD2 (5 bases). The V end was cut by 9 bases, the J end by 6 bases, with 18 bases between. The CDR3 has 13 residues. Germline loops: CDR1 SGDLS, CDR2 YYNGEE. CDR3 nucleotide sequence: TGTGCCATGCCAGGAGGCAGGAAGAAGACCCAGTACTTC. Translated, it gives CAMPGGRKKTQYF.

This clone was seen a handful of times. CDR3 in DNA: TGTGCCAGTAGTTTCTGGCGGAACACTGAAGCTTTCTTT. It is translated as CASSFWRNTEAFF. This sequence joins TRBV19 and TRBJ1-1; D is ambiguous. The CDR3 consists of 13 residues. Germline V lookup: CDR1 LNHDA, CDR2 SQIVND (reference sequence). Trimming removed 5 bases from V and 1 base from J, with 8 bases in between.

The chain uses TRBV7-9 and TRBJ1-5; D ambiguous. This CDR3 comprises 13 residues. CDR1 is SEHNR, CDR2 FQNEAQ, per germline (reference sequence). V was cut by 2 bases and J by 8 bases, with 10 bases left in between. The CDR3 reads CASSLMSSEPQHF. The CDR3 DNA follows: TGTGCCAGCAGCTTAATGTCCTCGGAGCCCCAGCATTTT.